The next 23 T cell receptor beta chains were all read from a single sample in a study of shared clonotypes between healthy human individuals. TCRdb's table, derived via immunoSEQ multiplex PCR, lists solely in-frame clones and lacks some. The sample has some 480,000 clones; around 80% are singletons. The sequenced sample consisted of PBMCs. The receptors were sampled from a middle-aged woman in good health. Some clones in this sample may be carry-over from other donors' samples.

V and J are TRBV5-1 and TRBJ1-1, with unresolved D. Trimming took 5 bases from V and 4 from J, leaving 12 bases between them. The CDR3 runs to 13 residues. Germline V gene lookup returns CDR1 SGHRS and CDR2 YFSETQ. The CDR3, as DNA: TGCGCCAGCAGTGAATCCCGGGGCACTGAAGCTTTCTTT. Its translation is CASSESRGTEAFF. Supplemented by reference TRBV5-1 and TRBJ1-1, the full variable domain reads KAGVTQTPRYLIKTRGQQVTLSCSPISGHRSVSWYQQTPGQGLQFLFEYFSETQRNKGNFPGRFSGRQFSNSRSEMNVSTLELGDSALYLCASSESRGTEAFFGQGTRLTVV.

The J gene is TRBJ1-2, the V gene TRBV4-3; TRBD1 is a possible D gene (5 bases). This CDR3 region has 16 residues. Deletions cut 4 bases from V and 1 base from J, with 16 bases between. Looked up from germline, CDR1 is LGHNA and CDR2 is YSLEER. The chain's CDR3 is CASSLLGGDRNYGYTF. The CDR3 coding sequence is TGCGCCAGCAGCCTCCTGGGGGGAGATCGTAACTATGGCTACACCTTC.

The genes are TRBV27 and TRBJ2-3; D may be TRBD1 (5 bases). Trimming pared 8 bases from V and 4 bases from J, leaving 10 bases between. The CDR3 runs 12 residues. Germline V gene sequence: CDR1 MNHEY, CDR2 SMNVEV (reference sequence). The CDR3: CASWSTADTQYF. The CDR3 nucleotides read TGTGCCAGCTGGTCGACAGCAGATACGCAGTATTTT.

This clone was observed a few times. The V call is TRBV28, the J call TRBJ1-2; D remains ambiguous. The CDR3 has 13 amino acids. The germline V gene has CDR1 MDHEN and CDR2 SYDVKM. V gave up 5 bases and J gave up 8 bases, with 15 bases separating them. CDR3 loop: CASSQGNRIGYTF. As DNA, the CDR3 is TGTGCCAGCAGTCAAGGGAACCGCATAGGCTACACCTTC.

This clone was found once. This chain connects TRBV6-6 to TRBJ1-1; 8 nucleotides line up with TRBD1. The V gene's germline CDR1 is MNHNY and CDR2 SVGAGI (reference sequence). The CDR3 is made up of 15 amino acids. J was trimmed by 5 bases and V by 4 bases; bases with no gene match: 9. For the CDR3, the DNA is TGTGCCAGCAGTTCCCCGGACAGGGCCAGAACTGAAGCTTTCTTT. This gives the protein CASSSPDRARTEAFF.

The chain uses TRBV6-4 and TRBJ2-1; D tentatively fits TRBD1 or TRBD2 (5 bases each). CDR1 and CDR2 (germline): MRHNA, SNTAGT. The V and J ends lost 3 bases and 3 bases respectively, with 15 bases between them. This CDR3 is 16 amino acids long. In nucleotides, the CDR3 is TGTGCCAGCAGTGAGTCCGGGGCGAGCGGCTACAATGAGCAGTTCTTC. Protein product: CASSESGASGYNEQFF.

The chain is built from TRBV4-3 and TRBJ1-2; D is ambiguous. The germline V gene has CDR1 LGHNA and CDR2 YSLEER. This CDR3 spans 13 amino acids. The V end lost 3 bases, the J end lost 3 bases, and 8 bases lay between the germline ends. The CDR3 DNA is TGCGCCAGCAGCCAGGACCAATACTATGGCTACACCTTC. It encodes CASSQDQYYGYTF.

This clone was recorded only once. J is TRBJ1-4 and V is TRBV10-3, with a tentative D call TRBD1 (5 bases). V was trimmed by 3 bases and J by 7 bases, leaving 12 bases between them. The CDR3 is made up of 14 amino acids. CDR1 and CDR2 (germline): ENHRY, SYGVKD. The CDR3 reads CAISDGGRSEKLFF. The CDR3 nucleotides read TGTGCCATCAGTGATGGGGGTAGGAGTGAAAAACTGTTTTTT.

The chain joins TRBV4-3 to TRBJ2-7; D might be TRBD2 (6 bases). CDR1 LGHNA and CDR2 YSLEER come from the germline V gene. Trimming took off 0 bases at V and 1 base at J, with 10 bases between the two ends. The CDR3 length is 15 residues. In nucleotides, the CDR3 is TGCGCCAGCAGCCAAGATGTGGGGAGGTCCTACGAGCAGTACTTC. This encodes CASSQDVGRSYEQYF.

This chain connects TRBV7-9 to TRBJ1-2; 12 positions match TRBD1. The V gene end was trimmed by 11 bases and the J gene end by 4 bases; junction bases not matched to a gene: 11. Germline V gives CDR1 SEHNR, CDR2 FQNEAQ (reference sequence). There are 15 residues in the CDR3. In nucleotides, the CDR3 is TGTGCCGGACAAGGGACAGGGGGCGACGGCTATGGCTACACCTTC. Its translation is CAGQGTGGDGYGYTF.

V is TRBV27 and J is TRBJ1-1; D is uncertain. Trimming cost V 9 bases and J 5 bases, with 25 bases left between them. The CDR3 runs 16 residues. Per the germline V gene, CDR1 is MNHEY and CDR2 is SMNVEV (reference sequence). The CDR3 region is CASRHVHRGPRTEAFF. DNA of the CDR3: TGTGCCAGTAGACACGTACATAGAGGGCCTCGTACTGAAGCTTTCTTT.

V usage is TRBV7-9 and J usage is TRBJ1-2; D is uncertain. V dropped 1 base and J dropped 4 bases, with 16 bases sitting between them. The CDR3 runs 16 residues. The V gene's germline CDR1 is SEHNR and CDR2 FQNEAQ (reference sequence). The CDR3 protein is CASSLVWSGMAYGYTF. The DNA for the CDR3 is TGTGCCAGCAGCTTAGTCTGGTCGGGGATGGCCTATGGCTACACCTTC.

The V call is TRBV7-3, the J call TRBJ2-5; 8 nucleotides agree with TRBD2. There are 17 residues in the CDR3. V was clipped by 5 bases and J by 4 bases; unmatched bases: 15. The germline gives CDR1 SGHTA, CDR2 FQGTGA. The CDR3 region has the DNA TGTGCCAGCAGCGAGGGACGTCAGAGCGGGAGTGTAGAGACCCAGTACTTC. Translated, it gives CASSEGRQSGSVETQYF. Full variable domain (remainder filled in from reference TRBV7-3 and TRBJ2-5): GAGVSQTPSNKVTEKGKYVELRCDPISGHTALYWYRQSLGQGPEFLIYFQGTGAADDSGLPNDRFFAVRPEGSVSTLKIQRTERGDSAVYLCASSEGRQSGSVETQYFGPGTRLLVL.

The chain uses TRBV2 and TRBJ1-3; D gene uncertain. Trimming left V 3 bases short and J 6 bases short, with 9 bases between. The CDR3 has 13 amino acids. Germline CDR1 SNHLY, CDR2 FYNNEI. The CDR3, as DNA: TGTGCCAGCAGTGAGGTGGGAGCAAACACCATATATTTT. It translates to CASSEVGANTIYF.

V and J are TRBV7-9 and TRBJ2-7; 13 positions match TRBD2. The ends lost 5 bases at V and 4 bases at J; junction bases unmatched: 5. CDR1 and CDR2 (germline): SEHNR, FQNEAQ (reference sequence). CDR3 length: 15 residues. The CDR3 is CASSRGLAGRYEQYF. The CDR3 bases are TGTGCCAGCAGCCGGGGACTAGCGGGACGATACGAGCAGTACTTC.

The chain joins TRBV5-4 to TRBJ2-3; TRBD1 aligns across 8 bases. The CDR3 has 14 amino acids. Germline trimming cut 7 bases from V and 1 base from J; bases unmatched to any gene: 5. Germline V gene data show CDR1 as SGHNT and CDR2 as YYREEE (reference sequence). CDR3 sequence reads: CASLADRGTDTQYF. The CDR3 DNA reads TGTGCCAGCTTGGCGGACAGGGGCACAGATACGCAGTATTTT.

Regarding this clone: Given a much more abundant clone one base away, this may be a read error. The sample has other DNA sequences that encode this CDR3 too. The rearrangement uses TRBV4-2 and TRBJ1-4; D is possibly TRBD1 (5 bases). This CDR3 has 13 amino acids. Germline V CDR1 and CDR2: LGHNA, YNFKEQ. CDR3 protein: CASSQDLGEKLFF. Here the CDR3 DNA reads TGTGCCAGCAGCCAAGATCTAGGGGAAAAGCTGTTTTTT.

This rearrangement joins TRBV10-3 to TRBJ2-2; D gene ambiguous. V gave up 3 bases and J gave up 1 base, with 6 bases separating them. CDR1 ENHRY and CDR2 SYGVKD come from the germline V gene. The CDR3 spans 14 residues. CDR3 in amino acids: CAISEHLNTGELFF. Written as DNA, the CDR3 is TGTGCCATCAGTGAACACCTGAACACCGGGGAGCTGTTTTTT.

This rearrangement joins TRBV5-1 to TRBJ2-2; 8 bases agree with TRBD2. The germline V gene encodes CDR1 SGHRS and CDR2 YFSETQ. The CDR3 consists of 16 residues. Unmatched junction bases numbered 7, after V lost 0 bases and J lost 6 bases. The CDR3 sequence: CASSLAGAGVAGELFF. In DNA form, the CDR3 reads TGCGCCAGCAGCTTGGCCGGAGCGGGAGTGGCCGGGGAGCTGTTTTTT.

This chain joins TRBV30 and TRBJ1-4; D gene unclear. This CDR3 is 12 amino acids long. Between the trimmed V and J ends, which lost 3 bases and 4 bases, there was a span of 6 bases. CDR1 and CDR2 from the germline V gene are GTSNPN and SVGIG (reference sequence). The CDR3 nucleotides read TGTGCCTGGAGCGGACTTAATGAAAAACTGTTTTTT. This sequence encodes CAWSGLNEKLFF.

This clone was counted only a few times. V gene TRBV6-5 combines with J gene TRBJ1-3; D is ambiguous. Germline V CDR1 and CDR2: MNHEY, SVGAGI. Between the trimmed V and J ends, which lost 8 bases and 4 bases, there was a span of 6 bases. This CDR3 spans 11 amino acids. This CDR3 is CASQRGNTIYF. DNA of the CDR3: TGTGCCAGCCAAAGGGGAAACACCATATATTTT.

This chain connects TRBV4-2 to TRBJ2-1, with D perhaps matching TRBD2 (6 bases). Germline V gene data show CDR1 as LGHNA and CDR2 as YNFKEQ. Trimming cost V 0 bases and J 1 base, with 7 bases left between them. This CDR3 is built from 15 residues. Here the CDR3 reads CASSQEEGSYNEQFF. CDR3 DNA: TGTGCCAGCAGCCAAGAGGAGGGGTCCTACAATGAGCAGTTCTTC.

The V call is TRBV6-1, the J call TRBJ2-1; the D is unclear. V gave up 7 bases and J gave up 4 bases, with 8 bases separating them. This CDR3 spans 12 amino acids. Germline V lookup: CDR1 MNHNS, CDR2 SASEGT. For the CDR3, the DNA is TGTGCCAGCAAATCAGGATACAATGAGCAGTTCTTC. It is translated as CASKSGYNEQFF.